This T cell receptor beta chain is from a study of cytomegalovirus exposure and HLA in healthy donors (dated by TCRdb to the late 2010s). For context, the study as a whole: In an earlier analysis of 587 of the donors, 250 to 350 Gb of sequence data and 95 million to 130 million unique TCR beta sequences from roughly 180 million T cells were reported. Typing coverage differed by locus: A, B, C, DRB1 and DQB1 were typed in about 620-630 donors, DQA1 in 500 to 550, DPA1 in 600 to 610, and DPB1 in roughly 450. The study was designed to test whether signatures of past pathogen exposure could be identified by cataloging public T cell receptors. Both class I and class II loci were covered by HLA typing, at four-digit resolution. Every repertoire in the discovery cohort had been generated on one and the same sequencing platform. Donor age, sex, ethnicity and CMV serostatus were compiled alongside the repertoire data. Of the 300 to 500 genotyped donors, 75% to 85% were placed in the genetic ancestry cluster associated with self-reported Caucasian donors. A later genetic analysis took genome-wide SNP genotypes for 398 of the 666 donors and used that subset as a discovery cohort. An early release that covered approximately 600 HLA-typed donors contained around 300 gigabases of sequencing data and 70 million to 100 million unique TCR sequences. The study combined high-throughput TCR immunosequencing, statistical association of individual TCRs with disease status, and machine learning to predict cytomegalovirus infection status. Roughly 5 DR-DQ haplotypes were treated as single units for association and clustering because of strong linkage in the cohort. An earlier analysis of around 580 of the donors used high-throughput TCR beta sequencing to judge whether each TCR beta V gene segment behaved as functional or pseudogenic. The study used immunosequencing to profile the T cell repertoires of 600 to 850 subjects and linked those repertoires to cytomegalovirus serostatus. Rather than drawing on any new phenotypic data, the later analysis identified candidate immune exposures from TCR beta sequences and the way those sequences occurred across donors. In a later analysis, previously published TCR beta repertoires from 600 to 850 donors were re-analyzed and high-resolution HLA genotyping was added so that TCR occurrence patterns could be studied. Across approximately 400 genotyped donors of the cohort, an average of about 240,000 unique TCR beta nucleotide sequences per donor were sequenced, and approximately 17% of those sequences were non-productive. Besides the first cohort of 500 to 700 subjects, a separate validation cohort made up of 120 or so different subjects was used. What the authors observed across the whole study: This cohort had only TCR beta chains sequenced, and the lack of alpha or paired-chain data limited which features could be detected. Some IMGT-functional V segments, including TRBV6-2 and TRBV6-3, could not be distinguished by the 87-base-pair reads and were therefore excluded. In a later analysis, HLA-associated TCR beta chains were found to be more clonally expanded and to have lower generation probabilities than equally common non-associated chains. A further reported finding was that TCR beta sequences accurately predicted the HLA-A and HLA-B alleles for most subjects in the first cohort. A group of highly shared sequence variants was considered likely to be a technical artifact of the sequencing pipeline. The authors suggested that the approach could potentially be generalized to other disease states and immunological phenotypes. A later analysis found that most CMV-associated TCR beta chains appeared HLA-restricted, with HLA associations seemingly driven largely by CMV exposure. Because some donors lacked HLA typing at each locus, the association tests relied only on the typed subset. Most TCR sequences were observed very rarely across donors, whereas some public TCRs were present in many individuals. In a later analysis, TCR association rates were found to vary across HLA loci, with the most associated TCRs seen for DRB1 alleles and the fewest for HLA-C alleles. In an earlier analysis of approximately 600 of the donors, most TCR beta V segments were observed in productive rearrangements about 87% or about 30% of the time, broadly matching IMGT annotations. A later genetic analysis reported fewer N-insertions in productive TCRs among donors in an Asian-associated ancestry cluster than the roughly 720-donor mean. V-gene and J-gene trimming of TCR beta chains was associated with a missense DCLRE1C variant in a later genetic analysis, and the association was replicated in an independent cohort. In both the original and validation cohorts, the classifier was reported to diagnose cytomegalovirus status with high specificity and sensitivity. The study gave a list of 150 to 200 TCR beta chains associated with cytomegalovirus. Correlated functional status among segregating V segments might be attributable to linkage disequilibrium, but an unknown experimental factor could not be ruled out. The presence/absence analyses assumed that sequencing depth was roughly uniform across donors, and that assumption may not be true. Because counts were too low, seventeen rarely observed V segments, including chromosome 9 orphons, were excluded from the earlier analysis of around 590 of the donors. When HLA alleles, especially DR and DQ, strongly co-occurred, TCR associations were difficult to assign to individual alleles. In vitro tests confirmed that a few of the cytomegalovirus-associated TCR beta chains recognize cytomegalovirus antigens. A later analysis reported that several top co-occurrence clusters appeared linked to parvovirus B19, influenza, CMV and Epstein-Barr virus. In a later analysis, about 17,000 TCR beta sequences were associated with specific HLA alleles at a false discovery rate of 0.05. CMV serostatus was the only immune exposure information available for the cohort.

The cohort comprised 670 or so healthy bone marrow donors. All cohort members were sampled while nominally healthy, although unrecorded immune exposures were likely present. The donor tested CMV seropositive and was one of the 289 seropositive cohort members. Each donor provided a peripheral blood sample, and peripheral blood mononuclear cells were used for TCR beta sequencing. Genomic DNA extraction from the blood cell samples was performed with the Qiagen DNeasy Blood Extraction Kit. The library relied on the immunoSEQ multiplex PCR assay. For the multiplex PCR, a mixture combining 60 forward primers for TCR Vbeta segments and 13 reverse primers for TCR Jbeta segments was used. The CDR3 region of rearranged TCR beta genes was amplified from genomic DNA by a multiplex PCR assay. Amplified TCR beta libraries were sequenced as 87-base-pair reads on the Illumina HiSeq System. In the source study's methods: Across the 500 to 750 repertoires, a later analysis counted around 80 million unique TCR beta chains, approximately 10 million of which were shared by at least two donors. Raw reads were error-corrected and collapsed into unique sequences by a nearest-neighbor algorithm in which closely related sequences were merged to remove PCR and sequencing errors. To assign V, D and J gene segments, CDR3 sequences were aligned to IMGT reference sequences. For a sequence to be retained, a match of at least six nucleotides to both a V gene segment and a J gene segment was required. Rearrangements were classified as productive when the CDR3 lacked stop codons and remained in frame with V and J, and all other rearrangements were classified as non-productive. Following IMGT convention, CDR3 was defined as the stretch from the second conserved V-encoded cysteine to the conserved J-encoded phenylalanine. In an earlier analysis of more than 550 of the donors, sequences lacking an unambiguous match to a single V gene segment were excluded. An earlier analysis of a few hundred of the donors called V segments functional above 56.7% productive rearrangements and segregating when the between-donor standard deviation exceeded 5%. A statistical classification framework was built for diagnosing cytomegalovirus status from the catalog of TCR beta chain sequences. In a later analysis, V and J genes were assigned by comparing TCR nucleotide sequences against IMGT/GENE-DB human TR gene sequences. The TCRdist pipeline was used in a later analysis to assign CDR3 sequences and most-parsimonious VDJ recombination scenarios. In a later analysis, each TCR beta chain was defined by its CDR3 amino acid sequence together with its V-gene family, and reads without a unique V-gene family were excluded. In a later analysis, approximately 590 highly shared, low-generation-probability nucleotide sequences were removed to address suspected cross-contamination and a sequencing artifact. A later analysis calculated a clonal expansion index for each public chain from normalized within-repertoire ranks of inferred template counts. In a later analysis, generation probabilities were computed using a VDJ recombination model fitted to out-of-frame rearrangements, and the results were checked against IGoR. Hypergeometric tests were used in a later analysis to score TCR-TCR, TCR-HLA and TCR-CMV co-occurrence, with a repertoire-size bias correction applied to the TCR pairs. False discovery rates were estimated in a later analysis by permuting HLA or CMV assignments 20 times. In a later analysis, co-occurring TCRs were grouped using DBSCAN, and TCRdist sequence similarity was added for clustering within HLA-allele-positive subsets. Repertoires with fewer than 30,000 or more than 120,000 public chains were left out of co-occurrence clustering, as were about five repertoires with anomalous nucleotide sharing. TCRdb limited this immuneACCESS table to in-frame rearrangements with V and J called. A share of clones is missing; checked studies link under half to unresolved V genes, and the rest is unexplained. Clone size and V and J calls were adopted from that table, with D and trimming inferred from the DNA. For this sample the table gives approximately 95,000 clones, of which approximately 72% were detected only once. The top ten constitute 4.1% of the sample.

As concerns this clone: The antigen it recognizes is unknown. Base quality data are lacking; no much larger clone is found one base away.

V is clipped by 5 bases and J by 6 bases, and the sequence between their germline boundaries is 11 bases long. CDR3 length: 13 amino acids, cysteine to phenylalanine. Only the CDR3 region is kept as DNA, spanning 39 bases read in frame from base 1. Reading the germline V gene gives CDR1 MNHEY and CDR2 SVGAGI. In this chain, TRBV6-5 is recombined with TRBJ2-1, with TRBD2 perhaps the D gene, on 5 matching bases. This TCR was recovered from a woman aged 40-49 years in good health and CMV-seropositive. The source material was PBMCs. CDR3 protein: CASSRTSGNEQFF. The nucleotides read TGTGCCAGCAGTCGAACTAGTGGCAATGAGCAGTTCTTC.